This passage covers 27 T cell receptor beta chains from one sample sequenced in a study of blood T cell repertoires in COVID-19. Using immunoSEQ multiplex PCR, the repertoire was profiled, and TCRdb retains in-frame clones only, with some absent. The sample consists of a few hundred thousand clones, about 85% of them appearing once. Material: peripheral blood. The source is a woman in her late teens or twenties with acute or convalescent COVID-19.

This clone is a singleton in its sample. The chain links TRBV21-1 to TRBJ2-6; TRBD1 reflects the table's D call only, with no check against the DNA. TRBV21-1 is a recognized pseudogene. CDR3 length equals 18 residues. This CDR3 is CASRKLEGGFSGANVLTF. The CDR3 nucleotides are TGTGCCAGCCGAAAATTAGAAGGGGGATTCTCTGGGGCCAACGTCCTGACTTTC.

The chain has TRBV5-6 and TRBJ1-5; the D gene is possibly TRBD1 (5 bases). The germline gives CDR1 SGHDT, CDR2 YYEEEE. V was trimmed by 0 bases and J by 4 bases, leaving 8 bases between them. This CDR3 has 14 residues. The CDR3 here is CASSLGGVNQPQHF. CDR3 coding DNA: TGTGCCAGCAGCTTGGGGGGGGTGAATCAGCCCCAGCATTTT.

The CDR3 DNA is TGCGCCAGCAGTGAGGGTAGCGGGGGGTACCAAGAGACCCAGTACTTC. This gives the protein CASSEGSGGYQETQYF. The chain uses TRBV10-1 and TRBJ2-5, with 10 bases aligning to TRBD2. The CDR3 contains 16 residues. V shed 2 bases and J 0 bases; nucleotides not matched to a gene: 3. Per the germline V gene, CDR1 is WNHNN and CDR2 is SYGVQD (reference sequence).

The CDR3: CASSIDPGQKEHF. CDR3 nucleotide sequence: TGTGCCAGTAGTATAGATCCAGGCCAGAAGGAGCATTTT. The chain joins TRBV19 to TRBJ1-5; D remains unclear. The V end was cut by 0 bases, the J end by 14 bases, with 14 bases between. Germline values: CDR1 LNHDA, CDR2 SQIVND (reference sequence). This CDR3 is 13 amino acids long.

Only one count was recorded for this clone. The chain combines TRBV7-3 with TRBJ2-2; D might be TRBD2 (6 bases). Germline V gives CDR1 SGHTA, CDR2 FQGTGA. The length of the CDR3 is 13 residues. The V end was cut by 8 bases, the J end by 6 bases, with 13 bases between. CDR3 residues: CASGAGPAGELFF. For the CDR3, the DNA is TGTGCCAGCGGAGCGGGCCCAGCCGGGGAGCTGTTTTTT.

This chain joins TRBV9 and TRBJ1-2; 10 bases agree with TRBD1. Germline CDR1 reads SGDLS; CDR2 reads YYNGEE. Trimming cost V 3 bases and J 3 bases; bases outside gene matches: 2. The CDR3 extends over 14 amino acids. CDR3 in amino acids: CASSGQGAYYGYTF. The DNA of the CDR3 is TGTGCCAGCAGCGGACAGGGGGCTTACTATGGCTACACCTTC.

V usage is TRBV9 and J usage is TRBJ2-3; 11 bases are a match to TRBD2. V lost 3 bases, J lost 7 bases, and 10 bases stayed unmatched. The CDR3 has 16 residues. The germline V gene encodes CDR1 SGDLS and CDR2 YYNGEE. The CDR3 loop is CASSAPSGGRRNTQYF. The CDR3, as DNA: TGTGCCAGCAGCGCGCCTAGCGGGGGGCGTAGGAATACGCAGTATTTT. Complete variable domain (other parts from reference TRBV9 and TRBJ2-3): DSGVTQTPKHLITATGQRVTLRCSPRSGDLSVYWYQQSLDQGLQFLIQYYNGEERAKGNILERFSAQQFPDLHSELNLSSLELGDSALYFCASSAPSGGRRNTQYFGPGTRLTVL.

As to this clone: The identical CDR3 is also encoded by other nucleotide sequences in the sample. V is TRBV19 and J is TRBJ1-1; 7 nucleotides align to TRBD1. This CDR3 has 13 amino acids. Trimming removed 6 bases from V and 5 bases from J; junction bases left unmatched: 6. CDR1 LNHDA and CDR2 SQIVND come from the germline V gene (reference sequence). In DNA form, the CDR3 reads TGTGCCAGTAGCCGACAGGGCGGGACTGAAGCTTTCTTT. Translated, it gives CASSRQGGTEAFF.

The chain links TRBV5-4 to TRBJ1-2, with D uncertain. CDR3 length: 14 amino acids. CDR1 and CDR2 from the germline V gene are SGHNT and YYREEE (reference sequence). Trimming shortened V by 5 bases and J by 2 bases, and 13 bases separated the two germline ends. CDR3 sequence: CASSPAKQNYGYTF. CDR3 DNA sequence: TGTGCCAGCAGTCCTGCGAAACAGAACTATGGCTACACCTTC. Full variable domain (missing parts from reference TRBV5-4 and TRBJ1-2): ETGVTQSPTHLIKTRGQQVTLRCSSQSGHNTVSWYQQALGQGPQFIFQYYREEENGRGNFPPRFSGLQFPNYSSELNVNALELDDSALYLCASSPAKQNYGYTFGSGTRLTVV.

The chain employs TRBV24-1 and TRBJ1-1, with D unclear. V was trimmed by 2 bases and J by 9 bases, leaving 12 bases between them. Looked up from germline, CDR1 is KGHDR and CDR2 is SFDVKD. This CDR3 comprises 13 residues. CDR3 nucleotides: TGTGCCACCAGTGATTCAACTAGTGGGAAAGCTTTCTTT. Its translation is CATSDSTSGKAFF.

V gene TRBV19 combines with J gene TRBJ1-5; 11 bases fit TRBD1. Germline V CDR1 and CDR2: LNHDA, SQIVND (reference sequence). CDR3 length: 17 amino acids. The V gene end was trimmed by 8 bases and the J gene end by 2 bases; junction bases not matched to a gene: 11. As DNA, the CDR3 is TGTGCCAGTCTCCCTATGGGACAGGGGGTTGGCAATCAGCCCCAGCATTTT. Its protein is CASLPMGQGVGNQPQHF.

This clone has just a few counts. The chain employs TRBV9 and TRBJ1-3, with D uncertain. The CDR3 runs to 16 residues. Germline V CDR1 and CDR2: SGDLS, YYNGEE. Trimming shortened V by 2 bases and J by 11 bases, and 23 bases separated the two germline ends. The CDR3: CASSVFEVPRGKAIYF. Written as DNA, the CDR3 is TGTGCCAGCAGCGTCTTTGAGGTCCCGCGGGGAAAGGCCATATATTTT. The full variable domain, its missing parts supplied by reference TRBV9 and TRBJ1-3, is DSGVTQTPKHLITATGQRVTLRCSPRSGDLSVYWYQQSLDQGLQFLIQYYNGEERAKGNILERFSAQQFPDLHSELNLSSLELGDSALYFCASSVFEVPRGKAIYFGEGSWLTVV.

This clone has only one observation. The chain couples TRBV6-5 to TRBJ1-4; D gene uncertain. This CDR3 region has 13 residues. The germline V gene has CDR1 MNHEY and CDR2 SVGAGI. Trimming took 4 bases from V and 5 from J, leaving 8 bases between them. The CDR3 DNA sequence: TGTGCCAGCAGTTTTTACAGAAATGAAAAACTGTTTTTT. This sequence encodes CASSFYRNEKLFF.

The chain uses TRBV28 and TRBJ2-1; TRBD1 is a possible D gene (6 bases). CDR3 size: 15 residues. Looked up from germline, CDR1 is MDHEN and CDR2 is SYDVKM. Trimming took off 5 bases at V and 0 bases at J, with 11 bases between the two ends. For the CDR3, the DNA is TGTGCCAGCAGTATGAGACAGGTCTCCTACAATGAGCAGTTCTTC. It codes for CASSMRQVSYNEQFF.

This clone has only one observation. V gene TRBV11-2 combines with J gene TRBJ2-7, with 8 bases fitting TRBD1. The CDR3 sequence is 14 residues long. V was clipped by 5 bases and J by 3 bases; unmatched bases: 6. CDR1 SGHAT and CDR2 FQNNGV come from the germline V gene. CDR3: CASSPRDRIYEQYF. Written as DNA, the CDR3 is TGTGCCAGCAGCCCCCGGGACAGGATCTACGAGCAGTACTTC.

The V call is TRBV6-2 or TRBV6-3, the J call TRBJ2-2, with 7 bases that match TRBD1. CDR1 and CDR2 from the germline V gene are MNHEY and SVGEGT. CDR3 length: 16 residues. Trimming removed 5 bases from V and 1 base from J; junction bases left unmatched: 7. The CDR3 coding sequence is TGTGCCAGCAGTCTTCGACAGGGAAAGAACACCGGGGAGCTGTTTTTT. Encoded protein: CASSLRQGKNTGELFF.

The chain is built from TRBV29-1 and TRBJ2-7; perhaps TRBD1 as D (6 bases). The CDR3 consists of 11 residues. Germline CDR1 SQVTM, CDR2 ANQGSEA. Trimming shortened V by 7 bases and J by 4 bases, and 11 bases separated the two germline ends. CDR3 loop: CSASRGYEQYF. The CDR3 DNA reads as TGCAGCGCCTCTAGGGGGTACGAGCAGTACTTC.

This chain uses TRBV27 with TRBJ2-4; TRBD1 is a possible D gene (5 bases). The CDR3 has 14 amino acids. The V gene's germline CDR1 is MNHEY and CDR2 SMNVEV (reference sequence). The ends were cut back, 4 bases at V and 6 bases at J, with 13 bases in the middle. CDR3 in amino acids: CASSSLMTANIQYF. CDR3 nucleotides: TGTGCCAGCAGTTCTCTGATGACAGCAAACATTCAGTACTTC.

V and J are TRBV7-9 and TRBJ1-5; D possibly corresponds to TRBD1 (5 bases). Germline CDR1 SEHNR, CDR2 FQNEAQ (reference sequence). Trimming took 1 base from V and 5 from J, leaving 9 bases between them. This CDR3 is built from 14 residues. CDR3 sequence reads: CASSLGAGYQPQHF. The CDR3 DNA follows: TGTGCCAGCAGCTTAGGGGCAGGGTATCAGCCCCAGCATTTT.

The CDR3 loop reads CASSQDFRGGRGAFF. The CDR3 nucleotides are TGTGCCAGCAGCCAAGATTTCCGGGGAGGCCGAGGGGCTTTCTTT. V is TRBV4-2 and J is TRBJ1-1, with unresolved D. This CDR3 comprises 15 residues. CDR1 is LGHNA, CDR2 YNFKEQ, per germline. V was pared by 0 bases and J by 11 bases, with 19 bases between.

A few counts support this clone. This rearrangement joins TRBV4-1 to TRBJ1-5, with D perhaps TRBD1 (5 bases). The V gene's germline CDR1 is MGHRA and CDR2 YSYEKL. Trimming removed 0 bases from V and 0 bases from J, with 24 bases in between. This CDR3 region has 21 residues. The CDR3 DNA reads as TGCGCCAGCAGCCAAGAATCGCCAACCGGGCCCGGGGGTTCTAGCAATCAGCCCCAGCATTTT. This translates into CASSQESPTGPGGSSNQPQHF.

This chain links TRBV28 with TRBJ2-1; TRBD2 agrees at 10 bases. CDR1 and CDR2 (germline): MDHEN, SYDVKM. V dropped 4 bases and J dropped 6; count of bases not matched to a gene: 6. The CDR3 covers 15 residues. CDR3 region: CASSSGTSVFNEQFF. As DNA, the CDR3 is TGTGCCAGCAGTTCCGGGACTAGCGTATTCAATGAGCAGTTCTTC.

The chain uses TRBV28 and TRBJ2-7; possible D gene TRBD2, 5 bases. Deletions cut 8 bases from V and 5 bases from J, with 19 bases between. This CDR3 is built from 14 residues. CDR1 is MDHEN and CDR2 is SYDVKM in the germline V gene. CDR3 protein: CASLWAGDPNEQYF. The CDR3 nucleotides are TGTGCCAGCCTCTGGGCGGGCGACCCTAACGAGCAGTACTTC. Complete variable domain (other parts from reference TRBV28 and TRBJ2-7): DVKVTQSSRYLVKRTGEKVFLECVQDMDHENMFWYRQDPGLGLRLIYFSYDVKMKEKGDIPEGYSVSREKKERFSLILESASTNQTSMYLCASLWAGDPNEQYFGPGTRLTVT.

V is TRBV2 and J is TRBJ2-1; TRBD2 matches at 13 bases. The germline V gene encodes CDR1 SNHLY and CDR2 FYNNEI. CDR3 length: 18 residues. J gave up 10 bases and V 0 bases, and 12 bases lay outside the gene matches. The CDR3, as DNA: TGTGCCAGCAGTGAAGCGGTCCCTACTAGCGGGGGGGCCGGGGAGCAGTTCTTC. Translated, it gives CASSEAVPTSGGAGEQFF.

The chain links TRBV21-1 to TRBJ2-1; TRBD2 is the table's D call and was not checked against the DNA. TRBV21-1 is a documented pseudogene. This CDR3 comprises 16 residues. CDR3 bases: TGTGCCAGCAGCGAAGAGGGAGGAAGCTCCTACAATGAGCAGTTCTTC. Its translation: CASSEEGGSSYNEQFF.

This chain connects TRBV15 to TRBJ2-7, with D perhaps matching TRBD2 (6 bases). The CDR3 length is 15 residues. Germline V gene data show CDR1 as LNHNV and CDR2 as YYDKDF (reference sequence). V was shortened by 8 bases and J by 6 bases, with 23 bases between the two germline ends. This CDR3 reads CATGTTGLPTGEQYF. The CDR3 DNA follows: TGTGCCACCGGGACCACGGGACTCCCGACGGGCGAGCAGTACTTC.

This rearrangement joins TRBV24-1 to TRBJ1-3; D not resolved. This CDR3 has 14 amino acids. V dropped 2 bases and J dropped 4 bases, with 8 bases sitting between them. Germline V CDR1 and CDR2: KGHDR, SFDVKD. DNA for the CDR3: TGTGCCACCAGTGATTCCGGGGTGGGAAACACCATATATTTT. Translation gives CATSDSGVGNTIYF.